The T cell receptor (beta chain) under discussion was sequenced for a study of OX40 agonist ivuxolimab in advanced cancers. Turning to the study itself: Ivuxolimab is an agonistic anti-OX40 (CD134) antibody, and patients were treated with it. Head and neck, renal cell, melanoma or hepatocellular carcinoma were the cancers that dose-escalation patients had. Study results and limitations: Compared with others, partial responders at 0.1-3.0 mg/kg displayed clonal expansion among the lowest.

Measured with immunoSEQ multiplex PCR; TCRdb has only the in-frame clones, and not every one. The sample includes 72,000 or so clones, almost 90% of them seen just once. V lost 6 bases, J lost 2 bases, and 10 bases stayed unmatched. The germline V gene encodes CDR1 SGHAT and CDR2 FQDESV (reference sequence). The CDR3 has 16 amino acids. A remark on this clone: What it binds is unknown.

The rearrangement joins TRBV11-1 to TRBJ2-7; 10 bases match TRBD2. The material sequenced was CD4+ or CD8+ T cells sorted from blood, taken in a trial of the OX40 agonist ivuxolimab. The receptor's source is an adult with an advanced solid tumor such as melanoma, head and neck, liver or kidney cancer. CDR3 protein: CASSPSGGRSTYEQYF. CDR3 DNA: TGTGCCAGCAGTCCTAGCGGGGGTAGGTCGACCTACGAGCAGTACTTC.